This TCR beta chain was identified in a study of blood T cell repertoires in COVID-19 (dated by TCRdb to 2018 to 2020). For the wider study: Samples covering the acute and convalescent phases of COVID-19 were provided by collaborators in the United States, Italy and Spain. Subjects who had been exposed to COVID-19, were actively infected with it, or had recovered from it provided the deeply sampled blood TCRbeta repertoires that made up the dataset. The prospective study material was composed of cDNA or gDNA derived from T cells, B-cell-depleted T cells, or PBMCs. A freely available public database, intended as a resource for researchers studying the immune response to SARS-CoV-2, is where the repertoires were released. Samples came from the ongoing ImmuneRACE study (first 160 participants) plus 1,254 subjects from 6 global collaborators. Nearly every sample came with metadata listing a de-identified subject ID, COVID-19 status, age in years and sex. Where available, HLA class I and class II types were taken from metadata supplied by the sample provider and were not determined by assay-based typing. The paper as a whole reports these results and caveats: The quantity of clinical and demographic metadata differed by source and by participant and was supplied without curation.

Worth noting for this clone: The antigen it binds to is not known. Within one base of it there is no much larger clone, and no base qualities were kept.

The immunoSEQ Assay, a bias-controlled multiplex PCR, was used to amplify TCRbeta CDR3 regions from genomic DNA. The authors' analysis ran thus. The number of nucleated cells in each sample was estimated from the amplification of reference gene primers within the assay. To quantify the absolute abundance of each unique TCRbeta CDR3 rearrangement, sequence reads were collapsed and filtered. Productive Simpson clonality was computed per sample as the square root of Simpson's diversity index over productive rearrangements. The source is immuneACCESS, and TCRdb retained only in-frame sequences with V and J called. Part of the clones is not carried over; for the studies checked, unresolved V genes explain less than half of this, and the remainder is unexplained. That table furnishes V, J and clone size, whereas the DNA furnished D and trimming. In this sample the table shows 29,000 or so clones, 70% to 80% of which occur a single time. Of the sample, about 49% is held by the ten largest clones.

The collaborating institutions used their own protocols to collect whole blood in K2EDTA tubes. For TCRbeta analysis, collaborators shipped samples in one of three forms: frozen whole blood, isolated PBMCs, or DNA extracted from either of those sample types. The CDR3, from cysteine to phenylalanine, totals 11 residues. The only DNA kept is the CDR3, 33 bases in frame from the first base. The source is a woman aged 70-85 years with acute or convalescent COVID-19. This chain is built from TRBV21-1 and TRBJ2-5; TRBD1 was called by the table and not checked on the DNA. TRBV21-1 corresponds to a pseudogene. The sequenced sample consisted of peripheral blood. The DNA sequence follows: TGTGCCACCCCCCGAGGGGGGACCCAGTACTTC. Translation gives CATPRGGTQYF.